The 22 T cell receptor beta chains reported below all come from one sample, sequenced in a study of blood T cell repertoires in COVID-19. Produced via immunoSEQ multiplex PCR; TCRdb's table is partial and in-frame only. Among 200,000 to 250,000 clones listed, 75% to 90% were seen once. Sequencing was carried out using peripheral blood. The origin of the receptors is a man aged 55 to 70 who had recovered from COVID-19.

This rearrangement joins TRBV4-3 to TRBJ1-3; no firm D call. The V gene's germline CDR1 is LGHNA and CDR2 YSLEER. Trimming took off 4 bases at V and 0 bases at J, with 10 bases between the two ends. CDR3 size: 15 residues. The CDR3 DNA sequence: TGCGCCAGCAGCCTCTCGTATAACTCTGGAAACACCATATATTTT. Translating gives CASSLSYNSGNTIYF.

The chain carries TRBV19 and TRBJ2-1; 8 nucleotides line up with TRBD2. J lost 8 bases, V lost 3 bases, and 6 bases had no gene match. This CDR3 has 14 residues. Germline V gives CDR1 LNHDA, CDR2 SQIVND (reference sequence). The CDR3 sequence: CASSMGREGDEQFF. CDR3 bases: TGTGCCAGTAGTATGGGTCGGGAGGGAGATGAGCAGTTCTTC.

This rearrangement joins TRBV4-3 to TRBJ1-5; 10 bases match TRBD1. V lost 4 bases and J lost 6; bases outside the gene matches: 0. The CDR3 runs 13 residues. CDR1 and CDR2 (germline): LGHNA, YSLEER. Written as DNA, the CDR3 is TGCGCCAGCAGCCGGGACAGGGGTCAGCCCCAGCATTTT. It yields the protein CASSRDRGQPQHF.

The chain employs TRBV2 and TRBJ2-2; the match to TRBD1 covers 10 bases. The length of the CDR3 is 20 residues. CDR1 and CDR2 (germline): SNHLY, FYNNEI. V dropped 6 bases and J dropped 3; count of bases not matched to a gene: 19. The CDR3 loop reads CASSENLGQGPPPDTGELFF. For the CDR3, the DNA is TGTGCCAGCAGCGAGAACCTGGGACAGGGGCCCCCCCCAGACACCGGGGAGCTGTTTTTT.

The CDR3 loop reads CASSIVGDRDGAGYTF. The CDR3 coding sequence is TGTGCCAGTAGTATAGTCGGGGACAGGGACGGAGCTGGCTACACCTTC. The chain uses TRBV19 and TRBJ1-2, with 9 bases lining up with TRBD1. Germline CDR1 LNHDA, CDR2 SQIVND (reference sequence). This CDR3 has 16 residues. V dropped 1 base and J dropped 7; count of bases not matched to a gene: 10.

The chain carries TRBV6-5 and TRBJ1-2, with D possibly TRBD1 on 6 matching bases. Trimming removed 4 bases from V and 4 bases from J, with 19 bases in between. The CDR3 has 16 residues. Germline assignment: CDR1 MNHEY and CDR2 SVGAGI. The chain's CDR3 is CASSFDPGGRSYGYTF. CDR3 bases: TGTGCCAGCAGTTTTGATCCGGGGGGCAGGAGCTATGGCTACACCTTC.

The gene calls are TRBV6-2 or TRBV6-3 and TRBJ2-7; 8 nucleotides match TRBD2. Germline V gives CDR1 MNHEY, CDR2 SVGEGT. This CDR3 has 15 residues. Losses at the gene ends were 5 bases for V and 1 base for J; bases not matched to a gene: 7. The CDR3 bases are TGTGCCAGCAGTCTAAGAAGCGGGAGATCCTACGAGCAGTACTTC. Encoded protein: CASSLRSGRSYEQYF.

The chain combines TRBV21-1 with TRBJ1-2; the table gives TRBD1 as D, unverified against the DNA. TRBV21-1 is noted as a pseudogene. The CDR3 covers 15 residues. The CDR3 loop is CASSKSTAPNYGYTF. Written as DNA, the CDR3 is TGTGCCAGCAGCAAGTCTACAGCACCAAACTATGGCTACACCTTC.

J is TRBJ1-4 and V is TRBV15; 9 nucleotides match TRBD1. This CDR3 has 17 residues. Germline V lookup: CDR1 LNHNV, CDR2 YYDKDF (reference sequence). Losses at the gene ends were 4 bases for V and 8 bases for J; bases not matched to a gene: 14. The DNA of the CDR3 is TGTGCCACCAGCACCAAAAAATGGGACAGGGAAGGAGAAAAACTGTTTTTT. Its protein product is CATSTKKWDREGEKLFF.

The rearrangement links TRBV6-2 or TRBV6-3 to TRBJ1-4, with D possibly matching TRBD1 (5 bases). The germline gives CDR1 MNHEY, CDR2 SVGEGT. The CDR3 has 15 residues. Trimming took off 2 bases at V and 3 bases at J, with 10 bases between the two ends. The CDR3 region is CASSYTRAANEKLFF. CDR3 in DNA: TGTGCCAGCAGTTACACCAGGGCTGCTAATGAAAAACTGTTTTTT.

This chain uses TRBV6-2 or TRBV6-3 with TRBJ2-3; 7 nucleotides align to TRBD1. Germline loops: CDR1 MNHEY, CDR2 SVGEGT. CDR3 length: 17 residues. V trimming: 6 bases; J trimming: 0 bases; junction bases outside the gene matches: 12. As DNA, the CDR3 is TGTGCCAGCAGCCCACGACAGGGTAAATCTAGCACAGATACGCAGTATTTT. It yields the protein CASSPRQGKSSTDTQYF.

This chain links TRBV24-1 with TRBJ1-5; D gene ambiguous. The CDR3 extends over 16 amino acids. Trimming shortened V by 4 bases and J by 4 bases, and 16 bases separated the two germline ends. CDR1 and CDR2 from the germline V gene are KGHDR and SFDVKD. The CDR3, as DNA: TGTGCCACCAGTGAGACCAGACCTAGCGGGAATCAGCCCCAGCATTTT. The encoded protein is CATSETRPSGNQPQHF.

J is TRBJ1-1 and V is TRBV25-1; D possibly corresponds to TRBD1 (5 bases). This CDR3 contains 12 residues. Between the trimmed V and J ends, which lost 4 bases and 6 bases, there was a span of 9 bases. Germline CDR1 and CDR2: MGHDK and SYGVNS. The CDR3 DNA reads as TGTGCCAGCAGTGCGGGGGGGGCTGAAGCTTTCTTT. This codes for CASSAGGAEAFF.

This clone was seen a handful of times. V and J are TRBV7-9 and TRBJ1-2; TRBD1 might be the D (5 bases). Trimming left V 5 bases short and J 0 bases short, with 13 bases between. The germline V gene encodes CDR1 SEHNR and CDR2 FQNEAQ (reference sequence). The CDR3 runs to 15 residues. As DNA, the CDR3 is TGTGCCAGCAGCCAAGGGGCCTCAGCTAACTATGGCTACACCTTC. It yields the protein CASSQGASANYGYTF.

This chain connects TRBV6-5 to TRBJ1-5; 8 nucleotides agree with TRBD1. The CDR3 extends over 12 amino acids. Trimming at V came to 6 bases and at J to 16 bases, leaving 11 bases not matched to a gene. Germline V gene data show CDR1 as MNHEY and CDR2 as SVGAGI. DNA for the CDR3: TGTGCCAGCAGACAACAGGGGGGACTCTTACATTTT. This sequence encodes CASRQQGGLLHF.

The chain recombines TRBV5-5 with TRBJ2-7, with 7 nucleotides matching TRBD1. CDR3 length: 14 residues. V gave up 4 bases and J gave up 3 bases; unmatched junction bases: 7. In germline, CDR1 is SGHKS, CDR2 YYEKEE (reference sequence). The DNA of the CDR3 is TGTGCCAGCAGCCCCTCGGGACAGAACTACGAGCAGTACTTC. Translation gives CASSPSGQNYEQYF.

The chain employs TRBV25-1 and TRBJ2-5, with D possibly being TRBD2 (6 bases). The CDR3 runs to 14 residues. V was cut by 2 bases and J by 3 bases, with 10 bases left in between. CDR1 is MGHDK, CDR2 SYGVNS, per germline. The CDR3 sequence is CASSEGGGKETQYF. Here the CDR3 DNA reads TGTGCCAGCAGTGAAGGCGGCGGGAAAGAGACCCAGTACTTC.

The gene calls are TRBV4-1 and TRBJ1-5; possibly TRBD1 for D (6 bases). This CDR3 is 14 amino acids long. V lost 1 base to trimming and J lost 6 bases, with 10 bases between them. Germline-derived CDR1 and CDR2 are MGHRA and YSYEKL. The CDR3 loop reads CASSQGGGPQPQHF. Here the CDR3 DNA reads TGCGCCAGCAGCCAAGGGGGGGGGCCTCAGCCCCAGCATTTT.

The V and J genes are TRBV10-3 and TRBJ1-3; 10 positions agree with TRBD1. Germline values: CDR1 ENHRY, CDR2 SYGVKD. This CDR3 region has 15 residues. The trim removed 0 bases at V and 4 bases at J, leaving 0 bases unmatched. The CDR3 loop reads CAISESGQGGNTIYF. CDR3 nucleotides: TGTGCCATCAGTGAGTCGGGACAGGGGGGAAACACCATATATTTT.

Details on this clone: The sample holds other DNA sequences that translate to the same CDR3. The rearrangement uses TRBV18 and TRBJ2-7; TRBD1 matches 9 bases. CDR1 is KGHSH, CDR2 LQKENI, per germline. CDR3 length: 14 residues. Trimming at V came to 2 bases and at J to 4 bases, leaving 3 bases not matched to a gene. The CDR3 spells CASSPSGQGYEQYF. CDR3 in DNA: TGTGCCAGCTCACCATCGGGACAGGGATACGAGCAGTACTTC.

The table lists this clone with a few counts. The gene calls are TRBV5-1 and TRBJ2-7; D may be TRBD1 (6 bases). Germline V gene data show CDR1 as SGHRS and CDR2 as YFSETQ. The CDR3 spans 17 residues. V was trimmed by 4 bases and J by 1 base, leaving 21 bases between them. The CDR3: CASSRGPTGIESYEQYF. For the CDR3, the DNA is TGCGCCAGCAGCCGGGGCCCGACAGGAATTGAGTCCTACGAGCAGTACTTC.

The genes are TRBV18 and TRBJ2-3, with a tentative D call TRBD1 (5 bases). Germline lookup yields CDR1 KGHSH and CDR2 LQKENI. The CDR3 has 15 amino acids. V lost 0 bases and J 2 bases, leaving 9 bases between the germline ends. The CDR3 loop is CASSPPSGNTDTQYF. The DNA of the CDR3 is TGTGCCAGCTCACCACCCTCAGGGAACACAGATACGCAGTATTTT.